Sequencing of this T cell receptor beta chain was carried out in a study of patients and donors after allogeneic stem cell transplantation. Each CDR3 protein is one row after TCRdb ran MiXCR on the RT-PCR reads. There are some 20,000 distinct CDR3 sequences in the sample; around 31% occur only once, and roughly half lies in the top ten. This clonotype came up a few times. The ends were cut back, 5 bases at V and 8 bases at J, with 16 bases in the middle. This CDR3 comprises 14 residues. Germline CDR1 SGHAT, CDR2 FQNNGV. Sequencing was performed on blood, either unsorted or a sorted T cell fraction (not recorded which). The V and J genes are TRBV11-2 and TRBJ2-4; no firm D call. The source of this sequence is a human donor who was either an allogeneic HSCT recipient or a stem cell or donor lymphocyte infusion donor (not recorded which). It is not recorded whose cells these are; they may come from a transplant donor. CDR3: CASSPPLSRDIQYF. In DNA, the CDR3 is TGTGCCAGCAGCCCCCCTTTATCTAGGGACATTCAGTACTTC.